The TCR beta chain under discussion was sequenced for a study of beta chain features in type 1 diabetes. Study at large: Age, gender, cell numbers and subset yield matched between patients and controls. Study conclusions and caveats: An over-representation of cells with high TCR expression could result from cDNA sequencing. The question left open here concerned HLA type influencing TCRB rearrangement. For Type 1 diabetes patients, all four CD4+ subsets carried TCRB CDR3s that were moderately but significantly shorter.

Of the isolated RNA, all was reverse transcribed, and so the sequenced material was expressed TCRB transcripts. Profiling relied on immunoSEQ multiplex PCR, and the TCRdb table lists in-frame clones only, not all of them. The profile shows hundreds of thousands of clones, more than 12% of them singletons. Via CD45RO/CCR7/CD25/CD127/CD95/CD27, cells of the CD4+ naive, central memory, regulatory and stem cell-like memory subsets were sorted. Only a few counts were recorded for this clone. Its specificity is unknown. V was clipped by 4 bases and J by 3 bases; unmatched bases: 1. The germline V gene encodes CDR1 SGDLS and CDR2 YYNGEE. This CDR3 region has 13 residues.

This chain connects TRBV9 to TRBJ2-7; 10 nucleotides line up with TRBD2. The specimen was naive CD4+ T cells from blood. This TCR derives from a young man with type 1 diabetes. This chain's CDR3 is CASSTSGIYEQYF. CDR3 coding DNA: TGTGCCAGCAGCACTAGCGGGATCTACGAGCAGTACTTC.